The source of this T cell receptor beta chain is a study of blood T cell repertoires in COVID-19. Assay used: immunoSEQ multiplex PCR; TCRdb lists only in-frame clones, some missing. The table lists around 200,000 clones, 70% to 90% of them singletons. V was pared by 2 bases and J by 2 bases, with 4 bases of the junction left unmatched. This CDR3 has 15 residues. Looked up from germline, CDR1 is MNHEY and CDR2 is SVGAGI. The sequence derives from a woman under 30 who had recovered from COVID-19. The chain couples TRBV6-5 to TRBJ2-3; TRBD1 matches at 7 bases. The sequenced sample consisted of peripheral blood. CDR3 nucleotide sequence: TGTGCCAGCAGTTACCTTGACAGGGACACAGATACGCAGTATTTT. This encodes CASSYLDRDTDTQYF.